This T cell receptor (beta chain) was identified during a study of shared clonotypes between healthy human individuals. Study-wide results and limits: Approximately 4.6% of naive CD4 clonotypes were common to a handful of donors.

About this clone: Its antigen is not identified.

Trimming removed 0 bases from V and 8 bases from J; junction bases left unmatched: 9. The CDR3 totals 15 residues. Germline V CDR1 and CDR2: SGDLS, YYNGEE. All donors were healthy HIV-negative adults lacking recent acute infections or vaccinations. The CD4+ fraction was divided into a CD45RA+ naive subset and a CD45RA-negative memory subset. Sequenced by immunoSEQ multiplex PCR; TCRdb stores in-frame clones only, minus some. The sample holds 2 million to 2.5 million clones, over 90% seen once. Source material: naive CD4+ T cells from PBMCs. As for subset: CD45RA+ positively selected. The receptor was isolated from a young man in good health. Some clones in this sample may be carry-over from other donors' samples. V and J are TRBV9 and TRBJ2-7, with TRBD1 matching 9 bases. The CDR3 spells CASSVDGTGRAKQYF. The DNA of the CDR3 is TGTGCCAGCAGCGTAGATGGGACAGGGCGGGCTAAGCAGTACTTC.